Listed here are 27 T cell receptor beta chains from one sample, sequenced in a study of blood T cell repertoires in COVID-19. Clones were sequenced by immunoSEQ multiplex PCR, and TCRdb holds only the in-frame ones, with some missing. Among about 440,000 clones, 80% to 90% were seen once, and the ten largest hold roughly 4.3%. Specimen: peripheral blood. Receptors originate from a woman in her 30s with acute or convalescent COVID-19.

The chain combines TRBV29-1 with TRBJ2-1; D perhaps matches TRBD2 (6 bases). The germline CDR1 and CDR2 sequences are SQVTM and ANQGSEA. The CDR3 covers 14 residues. V dropped 4 bases and J dropped 12 bases, with 22 bases sitting between them. The CDR3 region has the DNA TGCAGCGTTGTTCCCAGGGACTTTGATTTTGGGCAGTTCTTC. Protein sequence: CSVVPRDFDFGQFF.

The rearrangement uses TRBV11-2 and TRBJ2-3, with D unresolved. V lost 8 bases, J lost 2 bases, and 14 bases lay in between. CDR1 is SGHAT and CDR2 is FQNNGV in the germline V gene. CDR3 length equals 14 residues. CDR3 sequence: CASGLSLPTDTQYF. The CDR3, as DNA: TGTGCCAGCGGGCTGTCACTCCCCACAGATACGCAGTATTTT.

The rearrangement joins TRBV5-1 to TRBJ1-2, with TRBD1 matching 8 bases. The germline gives CDR1 SGHRS, CDR2 YFSETQ. The ends lost 4 bases at V and 4 bases at J; junction bases unmatched: 6. The CDR3 runs 14 residues. CDR3 DNA sequence: TGCGCCAGCAGCATAGGACAGGGATTCTATGGCTACACCTTC. Translation gives CASSIGQGFYGYTF. Complete variable domain (other parts from reference TRBV5-1 and TRBJ1-2): KAGVTQTPRYLIKTRGQQVTLSCSPISGHRSVSWYQQTPGQGLQFLFEYFSETQRNKGNFPGRFSGRQFSNSRSEMNVSTLELGDSALYLCASSIGQGFYGYTFGSGTRLTVV.

The chain employs TRBV30 and TRBJ2-7, with TRBD1 matching 10 bases. CDR1 is GTSNPN and CDR2 is SVGIG in the germline V gene (reference sequence). Unmatched junction bases numbered 11, after V lost 5 bases and J lost 1 base. The CDR3 is 16 amino acids. DNA of the CDR3: TGTGCCTGGGGCCCCGACCGACAGGGGGCGTCCTACGAGCAGTACTTC. Amino acid sequence: CAWGPDRQGASYEQYF. The full variable domain, completed using reference TRBV30 and TRBJ2-7, is SQTIHQWPATLVQPVGSPLSLECTVEGTSNPNLYWYRQAAGRGLQLLFYSVGIGQISSEVPQNLSASRPQDRQFILSSKKLLLSDSGFYLCAWGPDRQGASYEQYFGPGTRLTVT.

The V call is TRBV7-9, the J call TRBJ2-2; TRBD1 aligns across 7 bases. Germline V gene data show CDR1 as SEHNR and CDR2 as FQNEAQ (reference sequence). V shed 2 bases, J shed 6 bases, and the junction held 6 bases outside the gene matches. CDR3 size: 15 residues. In nucleotides, the CDR3 is TGTGCCAGCAGCTTAAATCCAACAGGGGCCGGGGAGCTGTTTTTT. It specifies CASSLNPTGAGELFF.

This clone has only one observation. The chain is built from TRBV24-1 and TRBJ2-1, with TRBD2 as a possible D gene (6 bases). The CDR3 loop spans 14 amino acids. Germline values: CDR1 KGHDR, CDR2 SFDVKD. The V and J ends lost 6 bases and 6 bases respectively, with 14 bases between them. The CDR3 spells CATSITGTPNEQFF. The CDR3 DNA sequence: TGTGCCACCAGTATAACCGGGACTCCCAATGAGCAGTTCTTC.

The CDR3 DNA reads as TGCGCCAGCAGCGAGACATGGTGGAACACAGATACGCAGTATTTT. Amino acids: CASSETWWNTDTQYF. The chain couples TRBV4-1 to TRBJ2-3; D not certain. The ends were cut back, 5 bases at V and 2 bases at J, with 14 bases in the middle. This CDR3 comprises 15 residues. The germline gives CDR1 MGHRA, CDR2 YSYEKL.

The chain employs TRBV24-1 and TRBJ2-1; 8 bases are shared with TRBD1. Germline CDR1 KGHDR, CDR2 SFDVKD. The J segment lost 9 bases and the V segment lost 3 bases, leaving 15 bases of the junction unmatched. This CDR3 is 17 amino acids long. The CDR3 protein is CATSDQGAVVHRGEQFF. The CDR3 DNA sequence: TGTGCCACCAGTGATCAGGGGGCGGTCGTCCATCGGGGTGAGCAGTTCTTC.

The chain links TRBV6-5 to TRBJ1-6; 9 bases agree with TRBD1. The germline CDR1 and CDR2 sequences are MNHEY and SVGAGI. The trim removed 4 bases at V and 5 bases at J, leaving 3 bases unmatched. The CDR3 has 15 residues. CDR3 amino acids: CASSSGTGNNSPLHF. CDR3 sequence (DNA): TGTGCCAGCAGTTCCGGGACAGGGAATAATTCACCCCTCCACTTT.

This chain joins TRBV5-1 and TRBJ2-7, with 9 bases that match TRBD1. The CDR3 extends over 14 amino acids. Germline values: CDR1 SGHRS, CDR2 YFSETQ. V shed 0 bases and J 5 bases; nucleotides not matched to a gene: 3. CDR3 loop: CASSLGQGVDEQYF. CDR3 bases: TGCGCCAGCAGCTTGGGACAGGGGGTCGACGAGCAGTACTTC.

V is TRBV7-7 and J is TRBJ2-5; 11 nucleotides match TRBD2. This CDR3 is 15 amino acids long. The germline gives CDR1 SSHAT, CDR2 FNYEAQ (reference sequence). V lost 3 bases, J lost 3 bases, and 3 bases stayed unmatched. CDR3 nucleotides: TGTGCCAGCAGCTTCCTGGGACTAGCGGAAGAGACCCAGTACTTC. Translating gives CASSFLGLAEETQYF.

The chain uses TRBV5-5 and TRBJ1-2; D not certain. V was cut by 0 bases and J by 8 bases, with 11 bases left in between. CDR3 length: 13 amino acids. Germline lookup yields CDR1 SGHKS and CDR2 YYEKEE (reference sequence). CDR3 sequence reads: CASSLAFSVGYTF. The CDR3 DNA sequence: TGTGCCAGCAGCTTGGCCTTTTCGGTGGGCTACACCTTC.

This clone was counted only a few times. The chain employs TRBV19 and TRBJ1-5; no firm D call. The length of the CDR3 is 15 residues. Germline CDR1 and CDR2: LNHDA and SQIVND (reference sequence). V was shortened by 7 bases and J by 6 bases, with 19 bases between the two germline ends. The CDR3 reads CASMLGRGGSQPQHF. The CDR3 DNA is TGTGCCAGTATGCTCGGGCGAGGTGGGAGTCAGCCCCAGCATTTT.

The chain joins TRBV6-1 to TRBJ2-5; D uncertain. This CDR3 is built from 14 residues. V shed 0 bases and J shed 2 bases, with 7 bases lying between them. The germline V gene has CDR1 MNHNS and CDR2 SASEGT. CDR3: CASSEANRQETQYF. The DNA for the CDR3 is TGTGCCAGCAGTGAAGCGAACAGACAAGAGACCCAGTACTTC.

The chain has TRBV7-9 and TRBJ1-2, with no clear D. Germline V gene lookup returns CDR1 SEHNR and CDR2 FQNEAQ (reference sequence). Trimming stripped 5 bases from V and 4 bases from J, with 11 bases between. The CDR3 is made up of 13 amino acids. CDR3 coding DNA: TGTGCCAGCAGCGAACGCGGAGTCTATGGCTACACCTTC. Translation gives CASSERGVYGYTF.

This sequence joins TRBV7-9 and TRBJ2-5; 11 nucleotides match TRBD2. The junction had 9 bases not matched to a gene; V was cut back by 5 bases and J by 4 bases. CDR1 and CDR2 from the germline V gene are SEHNR and FQNEAQ (reference sequence). The CDR3 has 16 amino acids. CDR3 protein: CASSPAPTSGGETQYF. As DNA, the CDR3 is TGTGCCAGCAGCCCGGCGCCTACTAGCGGGGGAGAGACCCAGTACTTC.

V gene TRBV7-2 combines with J gene TRBJ2-3; 11 nucleotides agree with TRBD2. The V segment lost 5 bases and the J segment 6 bases; nucleotides outside the gene matches: 10. This CDR3 comprises 16 residues. The V gene's germline CDR1 is SGHTA and CDR2 FQGNSA. CDR3 DNA: TGTGCCAGCAGCGCCAGTTATAGCGGGGGGGCGGATACGCAGTATTTT. Amino acids: CASSASYSGGADTQYF.

This chain connects TRBV21-1 to TRBJ2-5; the table names TRBD2, a call not compared with the DNA. TRBV21-1 is marked as a pseudogene. This CDR3 region has 13 residues. DNA for the CDR3: TGTGCCAGCAGCCCCCAGGGAGGGGAGACCCAGTACTTC. This codes for CASSPQGGETQYF.

This clone is a singleton in its sample. V usage is TRBV9 and J usage is TRBJ2-2, with D possibly TRBD2 on 5 matching bases. The ends were cut back, 0 bases at V and 6 bases at J, with 6 bases in the middle. The CDR3 is 13 amino acids. CDR1 is SGDLS and CDR2 is YYNGEE in the germline V gene. CDR3 region: CASSVVGAGELFF. CDR3 coding DNA: TGTGCCAGCAGCGTAGTGGGAGCCGGGGAGCTGTTTTTT.

This clone occurred once. The V call is TRBV12-5, the J call TRBJ2-7; D gene unclear. Trimming pared 0 bases from V and 4 bases from J, leaving 13 bases between. Germline lookup yields CDR1 LGHNT and CDR2 FRNRAP. The CDR3 spans 15 residues. CDR3 protein: CASGLVLGRPYEQYF. The CDR3 region has the DNA TGTGCTAGTGGTTTGGTACTGGGCAGGCCTTACGAGCAGTACTTC.

The rearrangement links TRBV9 to TRBJ2-3; D is unclear. The CDR3 covers 14 residues. V lost 2 bases to trimming and J lost 2 bases, with 9 bases between them. The germline V gene has CDR1 SGDLS and CDR2 YYNGEE. The CDR3 DNA is TGTGCCAGCAGCGTCGAGTCCAACACAGATACGCAGTATTTT. It codes for CASSVESNTDTQYF.

J is TRBJ2-3 and V is TRBV9; 7 bases map to TRBD2. Germline CDR1 and CDR2: SGDLS and YYNGEE. With 0 bases clipped from V and 3 bases from J, the junction kept 4 bases outside the gene matches. The CDR3 contains 15 residues. CDR3 loop: CASSVAGGGTDTQYF. The CDR3 DNA reads as TGTGCCAGCAGCGTAGCGGGGGGAGGAACAGATACGCAGTATTTT.

As DNA, the CDR3 is TGTGCCAGCAGCTTAGGTGGGGTACGGGAAACCGGGGAGCTGTTTTTT. It specifies CASSLGGVRETGELFF. The chain carries TRBV7-6 and TRBJ2-2; D may be TRBD2 (5 bases). The V gene lost 1 base and the J gene lost 5 bases, with 14 bases spanning the gap. Germline lookup yields CDR1 SGHVS and CDR2 FNYEAQ. The CDR3 consists of 16 residues.

This sequence joins TRBV10-2 and TRBJ1-2, with no clear D. The CDR3 runs to 13 residues. Trimming shortened V by 3 bases and J by 6 bases, and 11 bases separated the two germline ends. Per the germline V gene, CDR1 is WSHSY and CDR2 is SAAADI. CDR3 sequence (DNA): TGCGCCAGCAGTGATCCCCGTGCAGATGGCTACACCTTC. Amino acid sequence: CASSDPRADGYTF.

This sequence joins TRBV14 and TRBJ1-1; 9 positions agree with TRBD1. Germline V gives CDR1 SGHDN, CDR2 FVKESK. J gave up 3 bases and V 3 bases, and 2 bases lay outside the gene matches. This CDR3 comprises 14 residues. The CDR3, as DNA: TGTGCCAGCAGCCATGACAGGGGGGACACTGAAGCTTTCTTT. As protein: CASSHDRGDTEAFF.

The rearrangement links TRBV11-2 to TRBJ2-7, with D possibly being TRBD1 (5 bases). The CDR3 is made up of 15 amino acids. The germline gives CDR1 SGHAT, CDR2 FQNNGV. With 7 bases removed from V and 0 bases from J, the gap between germline ends came to 16 bases. The CDR3 DNA reads TGTGCCAGCACCTCCTCGGACATGAGCTCCTACGAGCAGTACTTC. Its translation: CASTSSDMSSYEQYF.

This clone has just a few counts. This chain links TRBV3-1 (or the pseudogene TRBV3-2) with TRBJ1-2; 8 nucleotides line up with TRBD1. J gave up 5 bases and V 8 bases, and 10 bases lay outside the gene matches. This CDR3 has 14 amino acids. In germline, CDR1 is LGHDT, CDR2 YNNKEL (reference sequence). CDR3 region: CASGGMGQDYGYTF. CDR3 nucleotides: TGTGCCAGCGGCGGAATGGGACAGGATTATGGCTACACCTTC.